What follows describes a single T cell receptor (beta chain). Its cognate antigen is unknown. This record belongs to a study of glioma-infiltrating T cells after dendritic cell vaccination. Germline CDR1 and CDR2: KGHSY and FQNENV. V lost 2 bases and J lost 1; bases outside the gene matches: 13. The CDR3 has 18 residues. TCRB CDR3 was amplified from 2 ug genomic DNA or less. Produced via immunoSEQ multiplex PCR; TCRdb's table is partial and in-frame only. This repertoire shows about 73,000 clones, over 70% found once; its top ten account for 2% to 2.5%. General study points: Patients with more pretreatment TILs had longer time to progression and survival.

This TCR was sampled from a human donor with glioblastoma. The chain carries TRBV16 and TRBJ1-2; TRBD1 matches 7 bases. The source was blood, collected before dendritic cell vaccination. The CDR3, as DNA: TGTGCCAGCAGCCAAGCTGAGTTTACAGGGGCCCATAACTATGGCTACACCTTC. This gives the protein CASSQAEFTGAHNYGYTF.